These T cell receptor beta chains were read from a single sample in a study of cytomegalovirus exposure and HLA in healthy donors. Sequencing used immunoSEQ multiplex PCR; TCRdb keeps in-frame clones, though not all of them. The sample holds around 34,000 clones, 85% to 95% seen once. The sample comprised PBMCs. These TCRs come from a man between 18 and 29 years old in good health and CMV-seronegative. CDR3s include the opening cysteine and the closing phenylalanine or tryptophan. The order of the fields is D gene, J gene, V gene, CDR3 protein, CDR3 DNA. D genes are given only for firm matches.

d_call: TRBD1; j_call: TRBJ1-2; v_call: TRBV2; cdr3_aa: CASSFTGDGYTF; cdr3_nt: TGTGCCAGCAGCTTTACAGGGGACGGCTACACCTTC
d_call: TRBD1; j_call: TRBJ2-5; v_call: TRBV13; cdr3_aa: CASSEGQGAGSETQYF; cdr3_nt: TGTGCCAGCAGCGAGGGACAGGGGGCAGGTTCGGAGACCCAGTACTTC
d_call: TRBD2; j_call: TRBJ2-3; v_call: TRBV6-4; cdr3_aa: CASSEGREGTDTQYF; cdr3_nt: TGTGCCAGCAGTGAGGGGCGGGAGGGCACAGATACGCAGTATTTT
d_call: TRBD1; j_call: TRBJ2-7; v_call: TRBV28; cdr3_aa: CASSFTGGSYEQYF; cdr3_nt: TGTGCCAGCAGTTTTACAGGGGGGTCCTACGAGCAGTACTTC
d_call: .; j_call: TRBJ2-7; v_call: TRBV5-4; cdr3_aa: CAGSTGLLSYEQYF; cdr3_nt: TGTGCCGGGTCGACAGGTCTACTCTCCTACGAGCAGTACTTC
d_call: TRBD1; j_call: TRBJ2-1; v_call: TRBV25-1; cdr3_aa: CASSADRQGTFYNEQFF; cdr3_nt: TGTGCCAGCAGTGCAGACCGACAGGGGACTTTTTACAATGAGCAGTTCTTC
d_call: TRBD1; j_call: TRBJ1-4; v_call: TRBV6-6; cdr3_aa: CASRSGTGYEKLFF; cdr3_nt: TGTGCCAGCAGGTCCGGGACAGGGTATGAAAAACTGTTTTTT
d_call: .; j_call: TRBJ1-1; v_call: TRBV6-6; cdr3_aa: CASSYSEQGTTEAFF; cdr3_nt: TGTGCCAGCAGTTACTCGGAGCAGGGAACCACTGAAGCTTTCTTT
d_call: .; j_call: TRBJ1-5; v_call: TRBV18; cdr3_aa: CASSREAGRRQPQHF; cdr3_nt: TGTGCCAGCTCTCGGGAGGCAGGCAGGCGTCAGCCCCAGCATTTT
d_call: .; j_call: TRBJ1-2; v_call: TRBV2; cdr3_aa: CASSASGDYGYTF; cdr3_nt: TGTGCCAGCAGTGCATCCGGGGACTATGGCTACACCTTC
d_call: TRBD2; j_call: TRBJ2-5; v_call: TRBV5-5; cdr3_aa: CASSFPIREEETQYF; cdr3_nt: TGTGCCAGCAGCTTCCCAATTCGGGAGGAAGAGACCCAGTACTTC
d_call: TRBD2; j_call: TRBJ2-1; v_call: TRBV7-6; cdr3_aa: CASSPWGTSGSSEQFF; cdr3_nt: TGTGCCAGCAGCCCATGGGGGACTAGCGGGAGCTCTGAGCAGTTCTTC
d_call: .; j_call: TRBJ1-1; v_call: TRBV18; cdr3_aa: CASSPPGRRSTEAFF; cdr3_nt: TGTGCCAGCTCACCACCGGGGCGTCGGAGCACTGAAGCTTTCTTT
d_call: TRBD1; j_call: TRBJ2-3; v_call: TRBV7-9; cdr3_aa: CASSLEPPGRGQTDTQYF; cdr3_nt: TGTGCCAGCAGCTTAGAGCCCCCGGGCAGGGGGCAAACAGATACGCAGTATTTT
d_call: .; j_call: TRBJ2-5; v_call: TRBV19; cdr3_aa: CASSGWGAETQYF; cdr3_nt: TGTGCCAGTAGTGGGTGGGGAGCAGAGACCCAGTACTTC
d_call: .; j_call: TRBJ2-1; v_call: TRBV11-3; cdr3_aa: CASSPRGGDGRNEQFF; cdr3_nt: TGTGCCAGCAGCCCCAGGGGAGGGGATGGAAGGAATGAGCAGTTCTTC
d_call: TRBD2; j_call: TRBJ2-7; v_call: TRBV6-1; cdr3_aa: CASSDRLAGAYEQYF; cdr3_nt: TGTGCCAGCAGTGACCGACTAGCGGGGGCCTACGAGCAGTACTTC
d_call: .; j_call: TRBJ1-5; v_call: TRBV6-5; cdr3_aa: CASSTSRGQPQHF; cdr3_nt: TGTGCCAGCAGTACGTCAAGGGGTCAGCCCCAGCATTTT